This T cell receptor beta chain was documented in a study of cytomegalovirus exposure and HLA in healthy donors. Trimming took 3 bases from V and 4 from J, leaving 10 bases between them. Germline CDR1 and CDR2: SEHNR and FQNEAQ (reference sequence). The CDR3 is 14 amino acids. Both 60 Vbeta primers and 13 Jbeta primers went into the PCR. Measured with immunoSEQ multiplex PCR; TCRdb has only the in-frame clones, and not every one. The table lists 150,000 or so clones, about four fifths of them singletons, with approximately 8% in the top ten. Material: PBMCs. The V gene is TRBV7-9, the J gene TRBJ2-1; D perhaps matches TRBD2 (6 bases). The source is a male donor in good health and CMV-seropositive. The CDR3 region has the DNA TGTGCCAGCAGCTTTAGCGGTAATTACAATGAGCAGTTCTTC. Amino acid sequence: CASSFSGNYNEQFF.